The rows below give T cell receptor beta chains drawn from one sample of a study of response to subunit inactivated influenza vaccine. Via MiXCR, TCRdb re-called the RT-PCR reads, giving one row per CDR3 protein. The sample lists about 520,000 distinct CDR3 sequences; 25% were seen once. Sequenced here: CD4+ T cells sorted from PBMCs, sampled roughly 5 days after vaccination. The receptors were gathered from a man in his fifties or sixties who received an inactivated influenza vaccine. Each CDR3 is given with its conserved first and last residue. D genes are given only for firm matches. Size is stated for part of the rows, as once, few or many counts, or as a class when the clone is expanded.

V	D	length	J	size	CDR3	DNA
TRBV12-3/TRBV12-4	TRBD2	15	TRBJ2-3	few	CASSKPGLAGVTQYF	TGTGCCAGCAGTAAACCGGGACTAGCGGGGGTCACGCAGTATTTT
TRBV27	.	16	TRBJ2-7	.	CASSGTGFDAFYEQYF	TGTGCCAGCAGTGGTACAGGGTTTGACGCCTTCTACGAGCAGTACTTC
TRBV7-2	TRBD1	14	TRBJ1-3	.	CASVRGGMENTIYF	TGTGCCAGCGTCAGGGGGGGTATGGAAAACACCATATATTTT
TRBV6-1	.	15	TRBJ2-7	.	CASSEVATGSYEQYF	TGTGCCAGCAGTGAAGTCGCGACAGGTTCCTACGAGCAGTACTTC
TRBV4-2	.	18	TRBJ2-7	.	CASSQVMVKGGSSYEQYF	TGTGCCAGCAGCCAAGTGATGGTGAAAGGGGGGAGCTCCTACGAGCAGTACTTC
TRBV27	.	15	TRBJ2-2	few	CATRSAGQNTGELFF	TGTGCCACCCGTTCTGCGGGACAGAACACCGGGGAGCTGTTTTTT
TRBV20-1	.	14	TRBJ2-7	many	CSATIARSSYEQYF	TGCAGTGCTACCATAGCACGGAGCTCCTACGAGCAGTACTTC
TRBV12-3/TRBV12-4	.	16	TRBJ2-5	.	CASSLLSPGQQETQYF	TGTGCCAGCAGTTTATTGTCCCCGGGACAACAAGAGACCCAGTACTTC
TRBV20-1	.	11	TRBJ1-5	few	CSALSSRAQHF	TGCAGTGCCTTAAGCTCAAGGGCCCAGCATTTT
TRBV18	TRBD1	16	TRBJ2-7	.	CASSLYRDRGSYEQYF	TGTGCCAGCTCACTTTACCGGGACAGGGGATCCTACGAGCAGTACTTC
TRBV7-2	.	14	TRBJ2-1	.	CASSAGRSYNEQFF	TGTGCCAGCAGCGCGGGACGGAGTTACAATGAGCAGTTCTTC
TRBV6-1	TRBD2	13	TRBJ2-7	.	CASRASGSTEQYF	TGTGCCAGCAGGGCTAGCGGGAGCACCGAGCAGTACTTC
TRBV7-2	TRBD1	17	TRBJ2-1	few	CASSLGPDRSDYNEQFF	TGTGCCAGCAGCTTAGGGCCGGACAGGTCGGATTACAATGAGCAGTTCTTC
TRBV5-6	TRBD2	15	TRBJ2-1	.	CASSFFASGRNEQFF	TGTGCCAGCAGCTTTTTCGCTAGCGGGAGGAATGAGCAGTTCTTC
TRBV24-1	.	14	TRBJ2-7	many	CATSDAGTPSEQYF	TGTGCCACCAGTGATGCCGGGACACCTAGCGAGCAGTACTTC
TRBV7-2	.	16	TRBJ1-1	few	CASSTPWGTMNTEAFF	TGTGCCAGCAGCACCCCCTGGGGCACCATGAACACTGAAGCTTTCTTT
TRBV7-3	TRBD2	15	TRBJ2-1	few	CASSGTSGSYNEQFF	TGTGCCAGCAGCGGGACTAGCGGGTCCTACAATGAGCAGTTCTTC
TRBV5-6	.	14	TRBJ1-5	few	CASSLATGGQPQHF	TGTGCCAGCAGCTTGGCGACGGGGGGTCAGCCCCAGCATTTT
TRBV27	.	18	TRBJ2-6	.	CASSFLPTLVSGANVLTF	TGTGCCAGCAGTTTTCTCCCCACGTTGGTCTCTGGGGCCAACGTCCTGACTTTC
TRBV6-1	.	15	TRBJ1-5	.	CASSQAGFSNQPQHF	TGTGCCAGCAGTCAGGCAGGTTTTTCGAATCAGCCCCAGCATTTT
TRBV9	.	15	TRBJ2-5	few	CASSVEARLGETQYF	TGTGCCAGCAGCGTAGAGGCTCGCCTTGGCGAGACCCAGTACTTC
TRBV12-3/TRBV12-4	.	16	TRBJ2-7	.	CASSATTYSSSYEQYF	TGTGCCAGCAGTGCGACGACCTATTCGAGCTCCTACGAGCAGTACTTC
TRBV24-1	.	15	TRBJ2-5	medium-sized	CATSDPTGAKETQYF	TGTGCCACCAGTGACCCGACAGGAGCAAAAGAGACCCAGTACTTC
TRBV20-1	TRBD1	16	TRBJ2-2	.	CSARDLGTGATGELFF	TGCAGTGCTAGAGATCTAGGGACAGGGGCGACCGGGGAGCTGTTTTTT
TRBV2	.	15	TRBJ2-1	.	CASSEQGNSYNEQFF	TGTGCCAGCAGTGAACAGGGTAATTCCTACAATGAGCAGTTCTTC
TRBV2	TRBD2	16	TRBJ2-1	.	CASSGVTSGRSDEQFF	TGTGCCAGCAGCGGCGTGACTAGCGGGAGAAGCGATGAGCAGTTCTTC
TRBV12-3/TRBV12-4	.	14	TRBJ2-1	few	CASSLERGYNEQFF	TGTGCCAGCAGCCTCGAAAGAGGTTACAATGAGCAGTTCTTC
TRBV6-1	TRBD1	15	TRBJ1-1	.	CASRIHRGGNTEAFF	TGTGCCAGCAGGATACACAGGGGGGGGAACACTGAAGCTTTCTTT
TRBV5-1	TRBD2	18	TRBJ2-7	few	CASSLRPGTSGVSYEQYF	TGCGCCAGCAGCCTGCGTCCCGGGACTAGCGGGGTCTCCTACGAGCAGTACTTC
TRBV6-6	.	13	TRBJ1-2	.	CASGAGVLYGYTF	TGTGCCAGCGGGGCAGGGGTCCTCTATGGCTACACCTTC
TRBV29-1	TRBD2	15	TRBJ2-3	many	CSVEDQRGHTDTQYF	TGCAGCGTTGAAGATCAGCGGGGTCACACAGATACGCAGTATTTT
TRBV7-2	TRBD2	14	TRBJ2-7	few	CASSSGGDVFEQYF	TGTGCCAGCAGCTCTGGGGGGGATGTTTTCGAGCAGTACTTC
TRBV10-3	TRBD2	13	TRBJ2-7	few	CAITQREGGEQYF	TGTGCCATCACCCAGCGGGAGGGGGGCGAGCAGTACTTC
TRBV4-2	.	15	TRBJ2-3	few	CASSQDRAGRDTQYF	TGTGCCAGCAGCCAAGATCGAGCGGGCCGAGATACGCAGTATTTT
TRBV9	.	14	TRBJ1-1	few	CASSVEAQNTEAFF	TGTGCCAGCAGCGTAGAGGCACAGAACACTGAAGCTTTCTTT